The source of this T cell receptor (beta chain) is a study of cytomegalovirus exposure and HLA in healthy donors. 13 Jbeta primers and 60 Vbeta primers were used for the PCR. Using immunoSEQ multiplex PCR, the repertoire was profiled, and TCRdb retains in-frame clones only, with some absent. The sample holds 150,000 to 200,000 clones, around four fifths seen once. The donors comprised healthy bone marrow donors. The V end was cut by 4 bases, the J end by 8 bases, with 12 bases between. The CDR3 spans 12 residues. The germline V gene encodes CDR1 SGHKS and CDR2 YYEKEE (reference sequence). The TCR sequence derives from a man aged 18-30 years in good health and CMV-seropositive. Sequencing was performed on PBMCs. V gene TRBV5-5 combines with J gene TRBJ1-2, with D tentatively TRBD1 (5 bases). DNA for the CDR3: TGTGCCAGCAGCAAAACAGGTGACGGCTACACCTTC. Protein: CASSKTGDGYTF.